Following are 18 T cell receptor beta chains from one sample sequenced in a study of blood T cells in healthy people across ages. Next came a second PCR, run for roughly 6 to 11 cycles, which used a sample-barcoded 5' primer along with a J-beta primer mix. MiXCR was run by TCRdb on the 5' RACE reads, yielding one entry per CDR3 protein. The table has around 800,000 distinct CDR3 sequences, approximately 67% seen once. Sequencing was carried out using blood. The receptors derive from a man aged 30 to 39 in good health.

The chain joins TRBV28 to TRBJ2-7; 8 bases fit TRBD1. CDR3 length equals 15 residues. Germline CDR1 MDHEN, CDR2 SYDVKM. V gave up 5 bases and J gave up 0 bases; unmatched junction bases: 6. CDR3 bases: TGTGCCAGCAGTAAGGACAGGGAAGACTCCTACGAGCAGTACTTC. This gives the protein CASSKDREDSYEQYF.

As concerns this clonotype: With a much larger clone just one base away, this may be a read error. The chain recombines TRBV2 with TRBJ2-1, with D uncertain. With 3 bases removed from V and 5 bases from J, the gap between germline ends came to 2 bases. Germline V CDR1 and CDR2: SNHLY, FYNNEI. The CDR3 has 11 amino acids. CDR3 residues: CASSDDNEQFF. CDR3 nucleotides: TGTGCCAGCAGTGACGACAATGAGCAGTTCTTC. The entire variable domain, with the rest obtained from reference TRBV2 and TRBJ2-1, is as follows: EPEVTQTPSHQVTQMGQEVILRCVPISNHLYFYWYRQILGQKVEFLVSFYNNEISEKSEIFDDQFSVERPDGSNFTLKIRSTKLEDSAMYFCASSDDNEQFFGPGTRLTVL.

The CDR3 DNA reads as TGTGCCAGCAGCTCTCTAGCGGGGACTTACAATGAGCAGTTCTTC. Translating gives CASSSLAGTYNEQFF. V usage is TRBV27 and J usage is TRBJ2-1; 9 nucleotides match TRBD2. Germline-derived CDR1 and CDR2 are MNHEY and SMNVEV (reference sequence). This CDR3 has 15 amino acids. Germline trimming cut 6 bases from V and 4 bases from J; bases unmatched to any gene: 7.

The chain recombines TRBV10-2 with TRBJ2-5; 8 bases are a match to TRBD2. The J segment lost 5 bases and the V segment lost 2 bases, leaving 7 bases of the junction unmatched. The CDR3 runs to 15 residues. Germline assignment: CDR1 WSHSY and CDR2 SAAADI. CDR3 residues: CASSEQAGAGETQYF. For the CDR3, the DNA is TGCGCCAGCAGTGAGCAAGCGGGGGCGGGGGAGACCCAGTACTTC.

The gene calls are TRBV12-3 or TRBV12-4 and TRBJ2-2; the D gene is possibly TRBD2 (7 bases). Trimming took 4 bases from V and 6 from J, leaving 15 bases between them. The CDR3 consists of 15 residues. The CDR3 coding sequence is TGTGCCAGCAGTTCTCGAGAGGGGGGGCCCGGGGAGCTGTTTTTT. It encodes CASSSREGGPGELFF.

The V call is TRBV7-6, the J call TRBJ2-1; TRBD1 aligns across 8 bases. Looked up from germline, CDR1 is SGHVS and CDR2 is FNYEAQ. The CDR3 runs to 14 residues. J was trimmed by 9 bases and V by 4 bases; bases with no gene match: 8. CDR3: CASSSPTGDGEQFF. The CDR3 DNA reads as TGTGCCAGCAGCTCCCCGACAGGGGACGGTGAGCAGTTCTTC. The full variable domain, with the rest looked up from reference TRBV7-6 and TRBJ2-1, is GAGVSQSPRYKVTKRGQDVALRCDPISGHVSLYWYRQALGQGPEFLTYFNYEAQQDKSGLPNDRFSAERPEGSISTLTIQRTEQRDSAMYRCASSSPTGDGEQFFGPGTRLTVL.

DNA for the CDR3: TGTGCCAGCAGTGTGGGGACAGCAAACATTCAGTACTTC. Its protein is CASSVGTANIQYF. The chain links TRBV28 to TRBJ2-4; TRBD1 aligns across 7 bases. The V and J ends lost 5 bases and 6 bases, in that order; junction bases with no gene match: 4. The CDR3 loop spans 13 amino acids. Germline CDR1 and CDR2: MDHEN and SYDVKM.

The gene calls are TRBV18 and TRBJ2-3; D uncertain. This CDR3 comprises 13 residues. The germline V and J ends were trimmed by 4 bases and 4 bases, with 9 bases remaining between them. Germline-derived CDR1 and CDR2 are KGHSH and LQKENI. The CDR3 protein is CASSQSTPDTQYF. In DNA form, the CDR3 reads TGTGCCAGCTCACAGAGTACACCAGATACGCAGTATTTT.

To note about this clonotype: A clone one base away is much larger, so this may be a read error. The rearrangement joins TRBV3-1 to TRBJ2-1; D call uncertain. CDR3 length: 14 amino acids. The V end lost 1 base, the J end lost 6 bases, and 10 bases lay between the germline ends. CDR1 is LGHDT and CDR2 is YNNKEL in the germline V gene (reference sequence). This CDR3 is CASSQGYGCNEQFF. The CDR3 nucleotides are TGTGCCAGCAGCCAAGGGTACGGATGCAATGAGCAGTTCTTC.

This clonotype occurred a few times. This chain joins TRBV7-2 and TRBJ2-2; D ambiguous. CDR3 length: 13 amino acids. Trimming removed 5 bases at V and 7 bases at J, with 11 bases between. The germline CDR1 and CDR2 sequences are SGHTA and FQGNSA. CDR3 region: CASSNVLSGELFF. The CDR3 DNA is TGTGCCAGCAGCAACGTCCTCAGCGGGGAGCTGTTTTTT.

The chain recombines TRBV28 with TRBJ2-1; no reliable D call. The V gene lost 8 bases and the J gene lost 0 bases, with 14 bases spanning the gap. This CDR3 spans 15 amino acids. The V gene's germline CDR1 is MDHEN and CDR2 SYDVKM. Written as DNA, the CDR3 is TGTGCCAGCTCCAATTGGGCAGTCTCCTACAATGAGCAGTTCTTC. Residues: CASSNWAVSYNEQFF.

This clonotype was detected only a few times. The CDR3 here is CASSLALGHQYEQYF. Written as DNA, the CDR3 is TGTGCCAGCAGCTTAGCGCTGGGTCACCAGTACGAGCAGTACTTC. The chain recombines TRBV7-2 with TRBJ2-7; unclear D gene. V was trimmed by 0 bases and J by 4 bases, leaving 13 bases between them. This CDR3 is built from 15 residues. Looked up from germline, CDR1 is SGHTA and CDR2 is FQGNSA.

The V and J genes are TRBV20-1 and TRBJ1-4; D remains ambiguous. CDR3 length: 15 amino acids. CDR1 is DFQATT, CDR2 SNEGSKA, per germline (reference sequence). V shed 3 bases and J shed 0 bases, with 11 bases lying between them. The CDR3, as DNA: TGCAGTGCTAGGGTCCAAACAGCAACTAATGAAAAACTGTTTTTT. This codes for CSARVQTATNEKLFF.

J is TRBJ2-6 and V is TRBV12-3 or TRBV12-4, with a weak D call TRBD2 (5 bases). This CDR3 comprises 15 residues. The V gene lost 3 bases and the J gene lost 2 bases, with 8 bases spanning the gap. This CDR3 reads CASSFSGTGANVLTF. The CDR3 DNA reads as TGTGCCAGCAGTTTCTCGGGGACTGGGGCCAACGTCCTGACTTTC.

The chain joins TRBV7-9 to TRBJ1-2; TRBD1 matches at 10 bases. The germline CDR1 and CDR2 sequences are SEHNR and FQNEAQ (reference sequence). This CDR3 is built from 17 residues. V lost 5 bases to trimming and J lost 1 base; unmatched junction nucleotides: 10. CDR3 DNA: TGTGCCAGCAGCAACTCCGGGACAGGGGCCCGTAACTATGGCTACACCTTC. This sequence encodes CASSNSGTGARNYGYTF.

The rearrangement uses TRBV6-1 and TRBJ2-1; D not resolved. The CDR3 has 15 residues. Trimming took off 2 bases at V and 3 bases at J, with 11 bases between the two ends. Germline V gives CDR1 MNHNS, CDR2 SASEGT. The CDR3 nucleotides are TGTGCCAGCAGTGAACTCGGGTGGAGCTACAATGAGCAGTTCTTC. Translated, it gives CASSELGWSYNEQFF.

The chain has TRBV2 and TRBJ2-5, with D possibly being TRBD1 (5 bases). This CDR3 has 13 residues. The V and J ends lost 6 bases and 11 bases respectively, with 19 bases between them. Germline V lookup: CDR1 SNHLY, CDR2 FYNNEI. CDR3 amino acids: CASRGQGYNEQYF. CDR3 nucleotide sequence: TGTGCCAGCAGAGGTCAGGGTTACAATGAGCAGTACTTC.

The CDR3 DNA reads TGTGCCAGCACCGACAGAGAGACCCAGTACTTC. Its translation is CASTDRETQYF. The V and J genes are TRBV12-3 or TRBV12-4 and TRBJ2-5; possibly TRBD1 for D (5 bases). The CDR3 length is 11 residues. Trimming removed 7 bases from V and 4 bases from J, with 7 bases in between.